A selection of T cell receptor beta chains follows, all from one sample in a study of human T cells and chemical hapten exposure. One entry per CDR3 protein, called by TCRdb with MiXCR from the RACE reads. The repertoire consists of 35,000 to 50,000 distinct CDR3 sequences, with 8% to 9.5% occurring once and the leading ten covering over 14%. The material sequenced was whole blood, taken in connection with sensitization to the hapten diphenylcyclopropenone (DPC). Every receptor here comes from a woman aged 35 to 49 with alopecia areata. Some clones in this sample may be carry-over from other donors' samples. CDR3s include the opening cysteine and the closing phenylalanine or tryptophan. Each record gives: CDR3 length, V gene, clone size, D gene, J gene, CDR3 DNA, CDR3 protein. A D gene is named only where the DNA matches it firmly. Part of the rows lack a size; the others show once, few, many or a class for expanded clones.

len: 15; v_gene: TRBV5-6; abundance: many; d_gene: TRBD1; j_gene: TRBJ1-2; CDR3nt: TGTGCCAGCAGCGCTCCGGGACAGCTAAACTATGGCTACACCTTC; CDR3aa: CASSAPGQLNYGYTF
len: 13; v_gene: TRBV7-3; abundance: few; d_gene: .; j_gene: TRBJ2-1; CDR3nt: TGTGCCAGCAGCCTAGGGTCACACAATGAGCAGTTCTTC; CDR3aa: CASSLGSHNEQFF
len: 15; v_gene: TRBV6-5; abundance: few; d_gene: .; j_gene: TRBJ1-6; CDR3nt: TGTGCCAGCCAGGGGAGACCGGTCGGTAATTCACCCCTCCACTTT; CDR3aa: CASQGRPVGNSPLHF
len: 14; v_gene: TRBV20-1; abundance: many; d_gene: .; j_gene: TRBJ1-1; CDR3nt: TGCAGTGCTAGTGGTATGTGGACCGGTAATGAAGCTTTCTTT; CDR3aa: CSASGMWTGNEAFF
len: 17; v_gene: TRBV4-1; abundance: many; d_gene: .; j_gene: TRBJ2-3; CDR3nt: TGCGCCAGCAGCCACCTCCCCCCACCAGCCAACACAGATACGCAGTATTTT; CDR3aa: CASSHLPPPANTDTQYF
len: 14; v_gene: TRBV12-3/TRBV12-4; abundance: many; d_gene: .; j_gene: TRBJ1-2; CDR3nt: TGTGCCAGCAGTTTAGTTCGGGGAGACTATGGCTACACCTTC; CDR3aa: CASSLVRGDYGYTF
len: 12; v_gene: TRBV20-1; abundance: many; d_gene: .; j_gene: TRBJ2-1; CDR3nt: TGCAGTGCTTTCCGCGGGGAAACTAAGCAGTTCTTC; CDR3aa: CSAFRGETKQFF
len: 13; v_gene: TRBV4-3; abundance: many; d_gene: .; j_gene: TRBJ2-1; CDR3nt: TGCGCCAGCAGCCAAGATAGACACAATGAGCAGTTCTTC; CDR3aa: CASSQDRHNEQFF
len: 15; v_gene: TRBV12-3/TRBV12-4; abundance: many; d_gene: .; j_gene: TRBJ1-1; CDR3nt: TGTGCCAGCAGCCGAGCTGATTGGGGTGGCACTGAAGCTTTCTTT; CDR3aa: CASSRADWGGTEAFF
len: 19; v_gene: TRBV18; abundance: many; d_gene: .; j_gene: TRBJ2-1; CDR3nt: TGTGCCAGCTCACTCCAAACACCCGACCCTTGGGGCTCCTACAATGAGCAGTTCTTC; CDR3aa: CASSLQTPDPWGSYNEQFF
len: 17; v_gene: TRBV11-2; abundance: .; d_gene: TRBD2; j_gene: TRBJ2-3; CDR3nt: TGTGCCAGCAGCCCAAATTTAATAGCGGGGAGGACAGATACGCAGTATTTT; CDR3aa: CASSPNLIAGRTDTQYF
len: 16; v_gene: TRBV7-9; abundance: .; d_gene: TRBD2; j_gene: TRBJ2-7; CDR3nt: TGTGCCAGCAGCTCATCAGCGGGGGGGCAGTTGTACGAGCAGTACTTC; CDR3aa: CASSSSAGGQLYEQYF
len: 13; v_gene: TRBV20-1; abundance: many; d_gene: .; j_gene: TRBJ1-4; CDR3nt: TGCAGTGCTGGGGAGTCCCACAACGAAAAACTGTTTTTT; CDR3aa: CSAGESHNEKLFF
len: 12; v_gene: TRBV28; abundance: many; d_gene: .; j_gene: TRBJ1-1; CDR3nt: TGTGCCAGCAGTTTGGGGAACACTGAAGCTTTCTTT; CDR3aa: CASSLGNTEAFF
len: 12; v_gene: TRBV7-9; abundance: many; d_gene: .; j_gene: TRBJ2-7; CDR3nt: TGTGCCAGCAGCCAAAGCCGGGACTTGCAGTACTTC; CDR3aa: CASSQSRDLQYF